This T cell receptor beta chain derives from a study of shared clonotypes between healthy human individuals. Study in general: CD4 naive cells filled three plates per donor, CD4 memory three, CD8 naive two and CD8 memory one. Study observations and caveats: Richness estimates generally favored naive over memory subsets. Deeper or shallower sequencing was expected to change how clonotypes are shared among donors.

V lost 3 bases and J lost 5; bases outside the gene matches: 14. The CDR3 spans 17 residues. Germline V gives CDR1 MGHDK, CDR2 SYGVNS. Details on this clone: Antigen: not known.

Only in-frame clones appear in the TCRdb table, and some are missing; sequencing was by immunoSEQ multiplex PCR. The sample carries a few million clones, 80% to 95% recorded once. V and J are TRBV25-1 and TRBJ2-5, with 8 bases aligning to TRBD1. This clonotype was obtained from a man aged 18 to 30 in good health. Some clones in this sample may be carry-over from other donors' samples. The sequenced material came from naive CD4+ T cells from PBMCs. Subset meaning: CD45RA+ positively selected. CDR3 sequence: CASSDSKDRARGETQYF. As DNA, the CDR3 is TGTGCCAGCAGTGACTCCAAGGACAGGGCGCGAGGGGAGACCCAGTACTTC.